The 2 T cell receptor beta chains below were found in one sample sequenced in a study of blood T cell repertoires in COVID-19. Generated by immunoSEQ multiplex PCR, the TCRdb table keeps only in-frame clones and is missing some. The sample includes around 200,000 clones, about four fifths of them seen just once. The sequenced sample was peripheral blood. Receptors originate from a man aged 45-65 years with active or convalescent COVID-19.

The V gene is TRBV2, the J gene TRBJ2-7; 10 bases are shared with TRBD2. After removal of 3 bases from V and 4 bases from J, the junction contained 15 bases not matched to a gene. Germline CDR1 SNHLY, CDR2 FYNNEI. The CDR3 has 18 residues. The CDR3 sequence: CASSERGRLAGDYYEQYF. In nucleotides, the CDR3 is TGTGCCAGCAGTGAGCGAGGGCGGCTAGCGGGAGATTATTACGAGCAGTACTTC. Full variable domain (outside the CDR3, taken from reference TRBV2 and TRBJ2-7): EPEVTQTPSHQVTQMGQEVILRCVPISNHLYFYWYRQILGQKVEFLVSFYNNEISEKSEIFDDQFSVERPDGSNFTLKIRSTKLEDSAMYFCASSERGRLAGDYYEQYFGPGTRLTVT.

The chain carries TRBV2 and TRBJ1-1; 8 positions agree with TRBD1. CDR3 length equals 13 residues. The ends lost 6 bases at V and 5 bases at J; junction bases unmatched: 5. The germline V gene has CDR1 SNHLY and CDR2 FYNNEI. The CDR3, as DNA: TGTGCCAGCAGATCGGACAGGGATACTGAAGCTTTCTTT. Amino acids: CASRSDRDTEAFF.